This T cell receptor beta chain was retrieved from a study of regulatory T cells in long-lasting Graves disease. This clonotype turned up a few times. CDR3-region Arm-PCR and iRepertoire HTBI primers produced the TCR beta libraries. TCRdb fed the multiplex PCR reads into MiXCR, producing one record per CDR3 protein. The sample consists of fewer than 550,000 distinct CDR3 sequences, roughly 15% of them appearing once. Time point meaning: newly diagnosed GD, antithyroid drugs for less than 3 months. RNA extracted from PBMCs served as the sequencing template. CDR3 length equals 15 residues. V trimming: 3 bases; J trimming: 3 bases; junction bases outside the gene matches: 7. Germline V gene sequence: CDR1 SGHVS, CDR2 FNYEAQ. This sample also appeared in a second study, on T cells in Graves' hyperthyroidism and ophthalmopathy.

The TCR comes from a woman aged 35-60 years with Graves disease. The chain links TRBV7-6 to TRBJ1-2, with TRBD1 matching 7 bases. The sequencing used peripheral blood mononuclear cells (PBMCs), collected at new diagnosis, from a patient treated with antithyroid drugs. CDR3 protein: CASSLSTGTDYGYTF. The CDR3 DNA follows: TGTGCCAGCAGCTTGTCGACAGGGACGGACTATGGCTACACCTTC. Complete variable domain (other parts from reference TRBV7-6 and TRBJ1-2): GAGVSQSPRYKVTKRGQDVALRCDPISGHVSLYWYRQALGQGPEFLTYFNYEAQQDKSGLPNDRFSAERPEGSISTLTIQRTEQRDSAMYRCASSLSTGTDYGYTFGSGTRLTVV.